The 20 T cell receptor beta chains given below trace back to one sample, sequenced in a study of regulatory and conventional T cells in RAG deficiency. Blood CD4+ CD25-low CD127-high conventional T cells supplied the genomic DNA template. This table comes from immunoSEQ multiplex PCR, and its TCRdb copy is limited to in-frame clones, with some not included. The repertoire consists of under 35,000 clones, with about 76% occurring once and the leading ten covering 3% to 3.5%. This sample was also put to use in a study of regulatory T cells. That paper notes: The primer mix had 52 TRBV and 13 TRBJ primers.

Input material: CD4+ effector T cells sorted from blood. These receptors all stem from a human donor in good health.

The J gene is TRBJ1-2, the V gene TRBV7-6, with 7 bases fitting TRBD1. V lost 2 bases, J lost 5 bases, and 2 bases stayed unmatched. Germline values: CDR1 SGHVS, CDR2 FNYEAQ. The length of the CDR3 is 13 residues. The chain's CDR3 is CASSLKGAYGYTF. Written as DNA, the CDR3 is TGTGCCAGCAGCTTAAAGGGGGCTTATGGCTACACCTTC.

The genes are TRBV14 and TRBJ2-5; 8 bases fit TRBD2. Germline CDR1 SGHDN, CDR2 FVKESK. The junction had 0 bases not matched to a gene; V was cut back by 2 bases and J by 4 bases. The CDR3 totals 13 residues. The CDR3: CASSQSGGETQYF. The CDR3, as DNA: TGTGCCAGCAGCCAAAGCGGGGGAGAGACCCAGTACTTC.

V usage is TRBV5-4 and J usage is TRBJ2-6; D is unresolved. The CDR3 loop spans 17 amino acids. V dropped 0 bases and J dropped 1 base, with 11 bases sitting between them. The germline V gene has CDR1 SGHNT and CDR2 YYREEE (reference sequence). The DNA of the CDR3 is TGTGCCAGCAGCTTGGGACACAAAGCATCTGGGGCCAACGTCCTGACTTTC. This codes for CASSLGHKASGANVLTF.

V gene TRBV9 combines with J gene TRBJ2-3, with 7 bases identical to TRBD1. V trimming: 4 bases; J trimming: 3 bases; junction bases outside the gene matches: 11. Germline V gene data show CDR1 as SGDLS and CDR2 as YYNGEE. The CDR3 runs to 16 residues. The CDR3 nucleotides read TGTGCCAGCAGCCCTCACGGCGACAGGGCAACAGATACGCAGTATTTT. It specifies CASSPHGDRATDTQYF.

V gene TRBV6-1 combines with J gene TRBJ1-5, with a tentative D call TRBD1 (6 bases). Germline V gene lookup returns CDR1 MNHNS and CDR2 SASEGT. The germline V and J ends were trimmed by 2 bases and 7 bases, with 9 bases remaining between them. CDR3 length: 13 residues. CDR3 DNA sequence: TGTGCCAGCAGTGAAAGGGGGGGCCAGCCCCAGCATTTT. Translated, it gives CASSERGGQPQHF.

The chain is built from TRBV18 and TRBJ1-1; TRBD1 matches 9 bases. CDR1 and CDR2 from the germline V gene are KGHSH and LQKENI. The V and J ends lost 5 bases and 5 bases, in that order; junction bases with no gene match: 6. The CDR3 loop spans 14 amino acids. The CDR3, as DNA: TGTGCCAGCTCAATACAGGGGGCAGGAACTGAAGCTTTCTTT. It codes for CASSIQGAGTEAFF.

In DNA form, the CDR3 reads TGTGCCAGCAGCGTGGGGGCGGGGTCTCGGAGCTCCTACGAGCAGTACTTC. It codes for CASSVGAGSRSSYEQYF. The chain uses TRBV9 and TRBJ2-7; D is tentatively TRBD1 or TRBD2 (6 bases each). The CDR3 is made up of 17 amino acids. CDR1 is SGDLS, CDR2 YYNGEE, per germline. V shed 2 bases and J shed 0 bases, with 18 bases lying between them.

This chain joins TRBV15 and TRBJ2-2; D is uncertain. The CDR3 consists of 12 residues. Looked up from germline, CDR1 is LNHNV and CDR2 is YYDKDF (reference sequence). The V gene lost 9 bases and the J gene lost 6 bases, with 11 bases spanning the gap. CDR3 region: CATRKGAGELFF. Here the CDR3 DNA reads TGTGCCACTAGGAAAGGCGCCGGGGAGCTGTTTTTT. Drawing the rest from reference TRBV15 and TRBJ2-2, the complete variable domain is DAMVIQNPRYQVTQFGKPVTLSCSQTLNHNVMYWYQQKSSQAPKLLFHYYDKDFNNEADTPDNFQSRRPNTSFCFLDIRSPGLGDTAMYLCATRKGAGELFFGEGSRLTVL.

V usage is TRBV2 and J usage is TRBJ1-3; D ambiguous. Trimming shortened V by 6 bases and J by 2 bases, and 14 bases separated the two germline ends. Germline assignment: CDR1 SNHLY and CDR2 FYNNEI. The CDR3 sequence is 15 residues long. The CDR3 coding sequence is TGTGCCAGCAGCCCCGACGGCGGTGCTGGAAACACCATATATTTT. It codes for CASSPDGGAGNTIYF.

There are a few counts of this clone. The chain links TRBV2 to TRBJ2-2; no reliable D call. Trimming took off 4 bases at V and 8 bases at J, with 5 bases between the two ends. Germline V gene data show CDR1 as SNHLY and CDR2 as FYNNEI. CDR3 size: 11 residues. The CDR3 sequence is CASSVQGELFF. CDR3 nucleotides: TGTGCCAGCAGTGTACAAGGGGAGCTGTTTTTT.

This rearrangement joins TRBV10-3 to TRBJ2-2; the match to TRBD2 covers 9 bases. CDR1 is ENHRY, CDR2 SYGVKD, per germline. After removal of 6 bases from V and 5 bases from J, the junction contained 10 bases not matched to a gene. The CDR3 spans 16 residues. The CDR3 here is CAIRLAGAGGTGELFF. DNA of the CDR3: TGTGCCATCAGACTAGCGGGCGCGGGAGGTACCGGGGAGCTGTTTTTT.

Note on this clone: Mismatch with germline at one junction end may stem from a read error. The chain is built from TRBV9 and TRBJ2-5; 8 bases match TRBD1. There are 14 residues in the CDR3. Germline V gene data show CDR1 as SGDLS and CDR2 as YYNGEE. The CDR3 sequence is CAGSEKDREETQYF. The CDR3 DNA reads TGTGCCGGCAGCGAAAAGGACAGGGAAGAGACCCAGTACTTC. Together with reference TRBV9 and TRBJ2-5, the CDR3 gives the full variable domain: DSGVTQTPKHLITATGQRVTLRCSPRSGDLSVYWYQQSLDQGLQFLIQYYNGEERAKGNILERFSAQQFPDLHSELNLSSLELGDSALYFCAGSEKDREETQYFGPGTRLLVL.

The rearrangement links TRBV29-1 to TRBJ1-2, with D maybe TRBD1 (5 bases). This CDR3 is 14 amino acids long. With 4 bases removed from V and 4 bases from J, the gap between germline ends came to 16 bases. Germline-derived CDR1 and CDR2 are SQVTM and ANQGSEA. In DNA form, the CDR3 reads TGCAGCGTTGCCACTGCGAGGGGAGTCTATGGCTACACCTTC. Protein sequence: CSVATARGVYGYTF.

This chain joins TRBV15 and TRBJ2-2, with D perhaps given as TRBD1 or TRBD2 (5 bases each). Per germline, CDR1 LNHNV and CDR2 YYDKDF (reference sequence). This CDR3 contains 13 residues. Trimming removed 3 bases from V and 3 bases from J, with 5 bases in between. The CDR3 region is CATSRGDTGELFF. CDR3 DNA: TGTGCCACCAGCAGGGGGGACACCGGGGAGCTGTTTTTT.

The V call is TRBV25-1, the J call TRBJ1-1, with D possibly matching TRBD1 (6 bases). The V gene's germline CDR1 is MGHDK and CDR2 SYGVNS. This CDR3 comprises 13 residues. V was cut by 6 bases and J by 4 bases, with 12 bases left in between. The CDR3 loop reads CASSGGGGTEAFF. CDR3 in DNA: TGTGCCAGCAGCGGGGGCGGGGGCACTGAAGCTTTCTTT.

This chain connects TRBV6-5 to TRBJ2-7; 7 positions agree with TRBD2. CDR3 length: 16 residues. J lost 4 bases, V lost 0 bases, and 9 bases had no gene match. CDR1 MNHEY and CDR2 SVGAGI come from the germline V gene. The CDR3 nucleotides are TGTGCCAGCAGTTACTCGGGTGCTAGCGGCCTATACGAGCAGTACTTC. This sequence encodes CASSYSGASGLYEQYF.

The chain carries TRBV9 and TRBJ2-7, with 9 positions matching TRBD1. The J segment lost 2 bases and the V segment lost 4 bases, leaving 7 bases of the junction unmatched. The CDR3 runs to 15 residues. In germline, CDR1 is SGDLS, CDR2 YYNGEE. The CDR3 bases are TGTGCCAGCAGCTCAGGGACAGGGAGTACCTACGAGCAGTACTTC. It is translated as CASSSGTGSTYEQYF.

The chain uses TRBV18 and TRBJ2-2, with TRBD1 matching 9 bases. Trimming removed 2 bases from V and 8 bases from J; junction bases left unmatched: 9. The germline gives CDR1 KGHSH, CDR2 LQKENI. The CDR3 is 16 residues long. Here the CDR3 reads CASSPIPDRGLGELFF. CDR3 DNA sequence: TGTGCCAGCTCACCAATTCCGGACAGGGGCTTGGGGGAGCTGTTTTTT.

The rearrangement joins TRBV14 to TRBJ2-3, with TRBD1 identical over 9 bases. The V and J ends lost 4 bases and 3 bases, in that order; junction bases with no gene match: 8. The CDR3 extends over 16 amino acids. CDR1 and CDR2 from the germline V gene are SGHDN and FVKESK. The CDR3 DNA sequence: TGTGCCAGCAGCCCAACAGGGGGCTCTAGTACAGATACGCAGTATTTT. Its translation is CASSPTGGSSTDTQYF.

A note on this clone: The junction and the germline gene differ at one end; a read error may be behind it. The gene calls are TRBV7-7 and TRBJ2-3; no reliable D call. The CDR3 has 13 amino acids. In germline, CDR1 is SSHAT, CDR2 FNYEAQ (reference sequence). The CDR3 here is CASSASSTDTQYF. CDR3 bases: TGTGCTAGCAGCGCCTCTAGCACAGATACGCAGTATTTT.